This TCR beta chain is drawn from a study of blood T cell repertoires in COVID-19. Across the whole study: Sample material is recorded as cDNA or gDNA derived from T cells, B-cell-depleted T cells, or PBMCs.

Recruitment covered 25 or so US areas and drew participants whose ages spanned 18 to 89 years. Assignments of participants to cohorts depended upon their own reported clinical history. Sequencing used immunoSEQ multiplex PCR; TCRdb keeps in-frame clones, though not all of them. This sample yields about 220,000 clones, of which approximately 80% are seen a single time; approximately 3.1% belongs to the top ten. Between the trimmed V and J ends, which lost 7 bases and 5 bases, there was a span of 11 bases. Germline CDR1 DFQATT, CDR2 SNEGSKA (reference sequence). The CDR3 is 11 residues long. The receptor comes from a woman aged 55-75 years who had recovered from COVID-19. The chain links TRBV20-1 to TRBJ2-5, with TRBD1 as a possible D gene (5 bases). The source material was PBMCs or T cells enriched from blood (not recorded which). CDR3 nucleotides: TGCAGTGGTAGGGGCGCGGAGACCCAGTACTTC. Translating it yields CSGRGAETQYF.